The 21 T cell receptor beta chains presented below share a single source sample, sequenced in a study of shared clonotypes between healthy human individuals. The repertoire was sequenced with immunoSEQ multiplex PCR; TCRdb's copy has only in-frame clones and lacks some. The sample lists some 2,100,000 clones, around 93% occurring once. It was CD45RO-negative cells, positively selected for CCR7, that made up naive CD8 cells, with terminally differentiated effector memory CD45RA+ cells excluded. Sequenced: naive CD8+ T cells from PBMCs. All receptors derive from a young man in good health. Some clones in this sample may be carry-over from other donors' samples.

A word on this clone: Other DNA sequences in this sample translate to the same CDR3. This sequence joins TRBV27 and TRBJ2-7; tentative D call: TRBD1 (5 bases). This CDR3 region has 13 residues. Germline CDR1 reads MNHEY; CDR2 reads SMNVEV (reference sequence). Between the trimmed V and J ends, which lost 4 bases and 4 bases, there was a span of 11 bases. As DNA, the CDR3 is TGTGCCAGCAGTTCCCGGACAACTTACGAGCAGTACTTC. Its translation: CASSSRTTYEQYF.

The chain joins TRBV5-1 to TRBJ2-3; possibly TRBD2 for D (7 bases). Trimming took 4 bases from V and 4 from J, leaving 22 bases between them. The CDR3 totals 17 residues. The germline CDR1 and CDR2 sequences are SGHRS and YFSETQ. CDR3 DNA: TGCGCCAGCAGCGTCGGGGGGCGACGGGGCTGGGCAGATACGCAGTATTTT. Translating it yields CASSVGGRRGWADTQYF.

The chain links TRBV5-1 to TRBJ1-5; possibly TRBD1 for D (5 bases). Germline CDR1 is SGHRS and CDR2 is YFSETQ. CDR3 length: 12 residues. V lost 2 bases, J lost 6 bases, and 6 bases lay in between. The CDR3: CASSFTGQPQHF. The CDR3 DNA is TGCGCCAGCAGCTTTACAGGTCAGCCCCAGCATTTT.

The chain carries TRBV4-3 and TRBJ2-2; 11 nucleotides match TRBD2. Per the germline V gene, CDR1 is LGHNA and CDR2 is YSLEER. With V trimmed by 1 base and J by 4 bases, 5 bases remained unmatched. The CDR3 contains 17 residues. The CDR3 region is CASSQGLAGPSTGELFF. CDR3 nucleotides: TGCGCCAGCAGCCAAGGACTAGCGGGGCCGTCCACCGGGGAGCTGTTTTTT.

This chain uses TRBV19 with TRBJ2-7; TRBD2 matches 7 bases. The J segment lost 6 bases and the V segment lost 4 bases, leaving 9 bases of the junction unmatched. The CDR3 sequence is 14 residues long. Germline lookup yields CDR1 LNHDA and CDR2 SQIVND (reference sequence). In DNA, the CDR3 is TGTGCCAGTAGTACCCGGGACTACCTCTCCGAGCAGTACTTC. The encoded protein is CASSTRDYLSEQYF.

CDR3 sequence: CASSGEGALNSPLHF. CDR3 nucleotides: TGTGCCAGCAGTGGGGAGGGCGCTCTAAATTCACCCCTCCACTTT. The chain recombines TRBV28 with TRBJ1-6; D not certain. Germline CDR1 is MDHEN and CDR2 is SYDVKM. The CDR3 extends over 15 amino acids. V lost 5 bases to trimming and J lost 7 bases, with 15 bases between them.

The chain links TRBV19 to TRBJ1-5; tentative D call: TRBD1 (6 bases). CDR3 size: 12 residues. V gave up 8 bases and J gave up 6 bases, with 11 bases separating them. From germline, CDR1 is LNHDA and CDR2 SQIVND (reference sequence). CDR3 region: CASQGRSQPQHF. CDR3 coding DNA: TGTGCCAGTCAGGGGAGGAGTCAGCCCCAGCATTTT.

V and J are TRBV4-2 and TRBJ2-3; a weak D match, TRBD1 (6 bases). Deletions cut 5 bases from V and 8 bases from J, with 23 bases between. This CDR3 is 16 amino acids long. Germline loops: CDR1 LGHNA, CDR2 YNFKEQ. CDR3 nucleotide sequence: TGTGCCAGCAGCTCCAGGGACACACCCCAGCAGGGTACGCAGTATTTT. Its translation is CASSSRDTPQQGTQYF.

This rearrangement joins TRBV28 to TRBJ2-5; D is undetermined. Deletions cut 3 bases from V and 3 bases from J, with 14 bases between. Per germline, CDR1 MDHEN and CDR2 SYDVKM. CDR3 size: 15 residues. CDR3 sequence: CASSFIQSRKETQYF. Written as DNA, the CDR3 is TGTGCCAGCAGTTTCATTCAGTCTAGGAAAGAGACCCAGTACTTC.

The rearrangement links TRBV19 to TRBJ2-3; 9 bases align to TRBD1. The CDR3 spans 16 residues. The junction had 2 bases not matched to a gene; V was cut back by 1 base and J by 0 bases. Germline CDR1 is LNHDA and CDR2 is SQIVND (reference sequence). DNA for the CDR3: TGTGCCAGTAGTATAGGGACAGGGGTTAGCACAGATACGCAGTATTTT. Translation gives CASSIGTGVSTDTQYF.

The V gene is TRBV28, the J gene TRBJ1-2; possibly TRBD1 for D (6 bases). Germline V gene lookup returns CDR1 MDHEN and CDR2 SYDVKM. Trimming cost V 5 bases and J 2 bases, with 27 bases left between them. The CDR3 is 19 amino acids. This CDR3 reads CASSPRGAGFLQTNYGYTF. For the CDR3, the DNA is TGTGCCAGCAGTCCCCGGGGGGCAGGATTTTTACAAACGAACTATGGCTACACCTTC.

This sequence joins TRBV19 and TRBJ2-7; 10 bases agree with TRBD2. J lost 5 bases, V lost 3 bases, and 4 bases had no gene match. CDR1 and CDR2 (germline): LNHDA, SQIVND (reference sequence). The CDR3 covers 14 residues. CDR3 sequence (DNA): TGTGCCAGTAGTATCGGGACTAGCGTCCACGAGCAGTACTTC. Translating it yields CASSIGTSVHEQYF.

V is TRBV5-1 and J is TRBJ2-7; 10 nucleotides line up with TRBD1. The trim removed 8 bases at V and 2 bases at J, leaving 7 bases unmatched. The CDR3 is 14 amino acids. Germline CDR1 is SGHRS and CDR2 is YFSETQ. The CDR3 here is CASQAGTGAYEQYF. The CDR3 nucleotides are TGCGCCAGTCAGGCCGGGACAGGGGCCTACGAGCAGTACTTC.

V gene TRBV9 combines with J gene TRBJ2-3, with D perhaps assigned TRBD1 or TRBD2 (5 bases each). Germline-derived CDR1 and CDR2 are SGDLS and YYNGEE. Trimming cost V 4 bases and J 5 bases, with 14 bases left between them. The CDR3 consists of 14 residues. CDR3 bases: TGTGCCAGCAGCACTTTTCCTGGGGGAGATACGCAGTATTTT. Translated, it gives CASSTFPGGDTQYF.

The rearrangement uses TRBV11-2 and TRBJ2-1; 9 nucleotides align to TRBD1. Germline V CDR1 and CDR2: SGHAT, FQNNGV. Germline trimming cut 5 bases from V and 7 bases from J; bases unmatched to any gene: 12. The CDR3 extends over 16 amino acids. CDR3 nucleotide sequence: TGTGCCAGCAGCCCCGAGCCGGGACAGGGTCATAATGAGCAGTTCTTC. Amino acids: CASSPEPGQGHNEQFF.

V is TRBV6-5 and J is TRBJ2-2; no clear D gene. The germline V and J ends were trimmed by 0 bases and 7 bases, with 9 bases remaining between them. Germline V gives CDR1 MNHEY, CDR2 SVGAGI. This CDR3 has 14 amino acids. This chain's CDR3 is CASSYSMVVGELFF. CDR3 sequence (DNA): TGTGCCAGCAGTTACTCGATGGTGGTCGGGGAGCTGTTTTTT.

About this clone itself: The sample holds other DNA sequences that translate to the same CDR3. The CDR3 DNA sequence: TGTGCCAGCAGCTTAATTGGGGGCACAGATACGCAGTATTTT. It specifies CASSLIGGTDTQYF. The chain links TRBV7-3 to TRBJ2-3, with unresolved D. Per the germline V gene, CDR1 is SGHTA and CDR2 is FQGTGA. Trimming removed 1 base from V and 1 base from J, with 6 bases in between. The CDR3 is 14 residues long.

This sequence joins TRBV28 and TRBJ2-1; D gene uncertain. CDR1 is MDHEN and CDR2 is SYDVKM in the germline V gene. The V and J ends lost 1 base and 9 bases respectively, with 10 bases between them. The length of the CDR3 is 13 residues. The CDR3 region is CASSLLRQAEQFF. CDR3 coding DNA: TGTGCCAGCAGTTTATTGCGGCAAGCTGAGCAGTTCTTC.

The genes are TRBV15 and TRBJ2-3, with D perhaps matching TRBD2 (5 bases). The CDR3 has 15 amino acids. Germline assignment: CDR1 LNHNV and CDR2 YYDKDF (reference sequence). Trimming took 0 bases from V and 6 from J, leaving 13 bases between them. CDR3 protein: CATSRDKAVEDTQYF. DNA for the CDR3: TGTGCCACCAGCAGAGATAAAGCGGTAGAGGATACGCAGTATTTT.

The chain recombines TRBV11-2 with TRBJ2-1; D is perhaps TRBD1 or TRBD2 (5 bases each). The V gene lost 5 bases and the J gene lost 0 bases, with 11 bases spanning the gap. Germline V gene data show CDR1 as SGHAT and CDR2 as FQNNGV. This CDR3 has 15 amino acids. CDR3 DNA: TGTGCCAGCAGCCCCCGGGACGCCTCCTACAATGAGCAGTTCTTC. Translated: CASSPRDASYNEQFF.

Of note for this clone: Other DNA sequences of this sample code for an identical CDR3. The chain recombines TRBV27 with TRBJ2-3; TRBD2 matches at 9 bases. The CDR3 contains 15 residues. Per the germline V gene, CDR1 is MNHEY and CDR2 is SMNVEV (reference sequence). With V trimmed by 6 bases and J by 1 base, 5 bases remained unmatched. DNA of the CDR3: TGTGCCAGCAGCCTAACTAGCGGGCGCACAGATACGCAGTATTTT. Protein: CASSLTSGRTDTQYF.